The 14 T cell receptor beta chains below all came from one sample that was sequenced in a study of blood T cell repertoires in COVID-19. Produced via immunoSEQ multiplex PCR; TCRdb's table is partial and in-frame only. Among fewer than 250,000 clones, 87% were seen once, and the ten largest hold approximately 2.8%. Sequencing was done on a sample of PBMCs or T cells enriched from blood (not recorded which). All receptors come from a woman in her twenties or thirties with acute COVID-19.

The chain combines TRBV11-2 with TRBJ2-7, with 7 positions matching TRBD1. Germline CDR1 is SGHAT and CDR2 is FQNNGV. The CDR3 consists of 15 residues. After removal of 2 bases from V and 4 bases from J, the junction contained 8 bases not matched to a gene. The CDR3 here is CASSLPRQGKYEQYF. The CDR3 bases are TGTGCCAGCAGCTTACCTCGACAGGGTAAATACGAGCAGTACTTC.

The chain couples TRBV18 to TRBJ2-1; 14 bases fit TRBD2. The CDR3 has 22 residues. Per the germline V gene, CDR1 is KGHSH and CDR2 is LQKENI. Unmatched junction bases numbered 24, after V lost 8 bases and J lost 3 bases. The CDR3 DNA reads as TGTGCCAGCCCCCCCAGGTTTTTAGGGACTAGCGGGGGAACACCTATCTACAATGAGCAGTTCTTC. It translates to CASPPRFLGTSGGTPIYNEQFF.

This clone was picked up one time. The chain carries TRBV13 and TRBJ2-7; D gene ambiguous. Trimming removed 4 bases from V and 4 bases from J, with 5 bases in between. Germline values: CDR1 PRHDT, CDR2 FYEKMQ (reference sequence). The CDR3 runs 11 residues. In DNA form, the CDR3 reads TGTGCCAGCAGCTCCAATTACGAGCAGTACTTC. Translated: CASSSNYEQYF.

The CDR3 sequence is CASSPGYEKLFF. CDR3 bases: TGTGCCAGCAGTCCCGGGTACGAAAAACTGTTTTTT. The chain joins TRBV25-1 to TRBJ1-4, with D unclear. The germline V gene encodes CDR1 MGHDK and CDR2 SYGVNS. The V and J ends lost 5 bases and 8 bases respectively, with 9 bases between them. This CDR3 region has 12 residues. Using reference TRBV25-1 and TRBJ1-4 for the parts outside the CDR3, the full variable domain is EADIYQTPRYLVIGTGKKITLECSQTMGHDKMYWYQQDPGMELHLIHYSYGVNSTEKGDLSSESTVSRIRTEHFPLTLESARPSHTSQYLCASSPGYEKLFFGSGTQLSVL.

This chain joins TRBV14 and TRBJ1-2; D remains unclear. The CDR3 extends over 11 amino acids. V lost 1 base to trimming and J lost 7 bases, with 4 bases between them. CDR1 SGHDN and CDR2 FVKESK come from the germline V gene. DNA of the CDR3: TGTGCCAGCAGCCAAGGTAGTGGCTACACCTTC. Translated, it gives CASSQGSGYTF.

Regarding this clone: Other DNA sequences of this sample code for an identical CDR3. The chain links TRBV12-3 or TRBV12-4 to TRBJ2-2; D might be TRBD2 (6 bases). V lost 9 bases, J lost 1 base, and 9 bases lay in between. The CDR3 is 13 residues long. This CDR3 reads CASRGLNTGELFF. The CDR3 DNA sequence: TGTGCCAGTAGGGGACTGAACACCGGGGAGCTGTTTTTT.

CDR3 loop: CASVRDSTVAKLFF. The CDR3 DNA follows: TGTGCCAGCGTTAGGGACAGCACGGTCGCAAAACTGTTTTTT. This rearrangement joins TRBV5-8 to TRBJ1-4, with 7 bases matching TRBD1. CDR1 and CDR2 (germline): SGHTS, YDEGEE. This CDR3 comprises 14 residues. The V gene end was trimmed by 7 bases and the J gene end by 10 bases; junction bases not matched to a gene: 13.

V and J are TRBV7-8 and TRBJ1-1; the D gene is possibly TRBD1 (5 bases). Per the germline V gene, CDR1 is SGHVS and CDR2 is FQNEAQ. Trimming took off 2 bases at V and 1 base at J, with 17 bases between the two ends. This CDR3 has 17 residues. The CDR3 coding sequence is TGTGCCAGCAGCTTACGGTGGGCCGGAGGGGCGAACACTGAAGCTTTCTTT. It encodes CASSLRWAGGANTEAFF.

CDR3 nucleotides: TGTGCCATCAACGGGCAGGGGGGTTTGGACGAGCAGTACTTC. Protein sequence: CAINGQGGLDEQYF. The chain couples TRBV10-3 to TRBJ2-7, with D perhaps matching TRBD1 (7 bases). V gave up 7 bases and J gave up 5 bases, with 18 bases separating them. The CDR3 extends over 14 amino acids. Germline V gene sequence: CDR1 ENHRY, CDR2 SYGVKD.

This sequence joins TRBV6-6 and TRBJ1-1, with D perhaps matching TRBD1 (6 bases). In germline, CDR1 is MNHNY, CDR2 SVGAGI (reference sequence). V was shortened by 5 bases and J by 0 bases, with 19 bases between the two germline ends. The CDR3 sequence is 17 residues long. CDR3 amino acids: CASSQGQREVMNTEAFF. DNA of the CDR3: TGTGCCAGCAGTCAGGGGCAGAGGGAGGTCATGAACACTGAAGCTTTCTTT.

This clone was counted between two and nine times. The chain uses TRBV7-2 and TRBJ1-2; a weak D match, TRBD1 (5 bases). Trimming stripped 0 bases from V and 8 bases from J, with 16 bases between. The CDR3 has 15 residues. Germline CDR1 is SGHTA and CDR2 is FQGNSA. CDR3 DNA sequence: TGTGCCAGCAGCTTAGCGCTGAGTAGGGGAGGGGGCTACACCTTC. It specifies CASSLALSRGGGYTF.

The chain uses TRBV11-2 and TRBJ1-6; D uncertain. Germline assignment: CDR1 SGHAT and CDR2 FQNNGV. The ends were cut back, 3 bases at V and 8 bases at J, with 8 bases in the middle. The CDR3 extends over 13 amino acids. The CDR3 DNA sequence: TGTGCCAGCAGCTTTGCGGAGTATTCACCCCTCCACTTT. This sequence encodes CASSFAEYSPLHF. The whole variable domain, remainder taken from reference TRBV11-2 and TRBJ1-6, is EAGVAQSPRYKIIEKRQSVAFWCNPISGHATLYWYQQILGQGPKLLIQFQNNGVVDDSQLPKDRFSAERLKGVDSTLKIQPAKLEDSAVYLCASSFAEYSPLHFGNGTRLTVT.

V is TRBV28 and J is TRBJ1-5; 7 bases line up with TRBD1. The junction had 5 bases not matched to a gene; V was cut back by 6 bases and J by 3 bases. Germline CDR1 is MDHEN and CDR2 is SYDVKM. CDR3 length: 14 residues. The CDR3 sequence: CASSSGQINQPQHF. For the CDR3, the DNA is TGTGCCAGCAGCTCGGGACAGATCAATCAGCCCCAGCATTTT.

This clone was observed once. The chain carries TRBV24-1 and TRBJ1-2, with 7 bases identical to TRBD1. The CDR3 runs 15 residues. The V gene's germline CDR1 is KGHDR and CDR2 SFDVKD. The V gene end was trimmed by 4 bases and the J gene end by 2 bases; junction bases not matched to a gene: 6. CDR3 in amino acids: CATSDSNRGNYGYTF. CDR3 in DNA: TGTGCCACCAGTGACTCCAACAGGGGAAACTATGGCTACACCTTC.